This T cell receptor (beta chain) was found in a study of response to subunit inactivated influenza vaccine. The CDR3 is 18 amino acids. In germline, CDR1 is SGHTA, CDR2 FQGNSA. Trimming shortened V by 3 bases and J by 2 bases, and 20 bases separated the two germline ends. One entry per CDR3 protein results from TCRdb running MiXCR on the RT-PCR reads. The repertoire holds approximately 480,000 distinct CDR3 sequences, 9.5% to 12% seen once, with about 12% in the top ten. This TCR derives from a middle-aged man who received an inactivated influenza vaccine. The specimen comprised PBMCs from blood, sampled roughly 45 days after vaccination. This chain joins TRBV7-2 and TRBJ2-1, with D unresolved. DNA for the CDR3: TGTGCCAGCAGCTTTTCGCTCCTGCCATCCATAGCCTACAATGAGCAGTTCTTC. Its protein product is CASSFSLLPSIAYNEQFF.